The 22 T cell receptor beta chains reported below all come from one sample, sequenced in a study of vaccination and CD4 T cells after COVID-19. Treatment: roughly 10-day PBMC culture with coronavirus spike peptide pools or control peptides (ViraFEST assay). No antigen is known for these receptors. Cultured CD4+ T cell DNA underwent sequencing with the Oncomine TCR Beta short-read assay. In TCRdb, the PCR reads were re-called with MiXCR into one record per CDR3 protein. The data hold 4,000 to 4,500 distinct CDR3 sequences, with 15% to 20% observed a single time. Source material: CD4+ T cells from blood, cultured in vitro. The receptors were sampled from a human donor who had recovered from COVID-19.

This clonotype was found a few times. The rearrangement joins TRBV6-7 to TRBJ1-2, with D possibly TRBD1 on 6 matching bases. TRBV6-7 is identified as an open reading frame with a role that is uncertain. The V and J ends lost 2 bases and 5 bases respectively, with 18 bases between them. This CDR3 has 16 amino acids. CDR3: CASSYGGGESVYGYTF. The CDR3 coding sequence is TGTGCCAGCAGTTACGGAGGGGGAGAGTCGGTTTATGGCTACACCTTC.

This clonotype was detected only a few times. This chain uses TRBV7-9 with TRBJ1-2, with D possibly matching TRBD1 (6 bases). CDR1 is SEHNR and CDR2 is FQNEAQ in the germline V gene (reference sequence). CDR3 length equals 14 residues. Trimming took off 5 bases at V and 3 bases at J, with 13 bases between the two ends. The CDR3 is CASSQGYRDYGYTF. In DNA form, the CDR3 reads TGTGCCAGCAGCCAGGGGTATCGGGACTATGGCTACACCTTC.

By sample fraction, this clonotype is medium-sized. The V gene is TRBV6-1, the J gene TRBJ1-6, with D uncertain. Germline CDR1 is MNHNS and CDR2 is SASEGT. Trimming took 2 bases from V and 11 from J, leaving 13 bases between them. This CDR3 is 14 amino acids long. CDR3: CASSETLSGTPLHF. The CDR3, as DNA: TGTGCCAGCAGTGAAACTCTAAGCGGTACACCCCTCCACTTT.

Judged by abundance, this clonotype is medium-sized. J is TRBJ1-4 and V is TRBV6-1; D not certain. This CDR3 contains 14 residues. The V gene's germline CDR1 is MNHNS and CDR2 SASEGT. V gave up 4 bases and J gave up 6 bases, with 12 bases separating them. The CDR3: CASSGGMRYEKLFF. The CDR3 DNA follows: TGTGCCAGCAGTGGAGGGATGCGGTATGAAAAACTGTTTTTT.

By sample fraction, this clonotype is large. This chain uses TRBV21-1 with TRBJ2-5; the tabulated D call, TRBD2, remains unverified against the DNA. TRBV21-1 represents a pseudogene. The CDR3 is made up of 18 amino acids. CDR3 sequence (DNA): TGTGCCAGCAGCAAAGTGCCTAGCGGCGGAATAAAGCAAGAGACCCAGTACTTC. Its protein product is CASSKVPSGGIKQETQYF.

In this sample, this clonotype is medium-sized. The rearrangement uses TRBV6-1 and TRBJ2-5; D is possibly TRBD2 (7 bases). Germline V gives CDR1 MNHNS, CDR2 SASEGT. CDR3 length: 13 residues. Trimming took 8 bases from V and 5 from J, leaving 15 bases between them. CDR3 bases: TGTGCCAGCCGAAGAGGGGGAGGGGAGACCCAGTACTTC. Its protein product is CASRRGGGETQYF.

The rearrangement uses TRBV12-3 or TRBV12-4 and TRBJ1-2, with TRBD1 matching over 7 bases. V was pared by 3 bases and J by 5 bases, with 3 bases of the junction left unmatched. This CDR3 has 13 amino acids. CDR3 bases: TGTGCCAGCAGTTTCACAGGGGTTTATGGCTACACCTTC. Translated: CASSFTGVYGYTF.

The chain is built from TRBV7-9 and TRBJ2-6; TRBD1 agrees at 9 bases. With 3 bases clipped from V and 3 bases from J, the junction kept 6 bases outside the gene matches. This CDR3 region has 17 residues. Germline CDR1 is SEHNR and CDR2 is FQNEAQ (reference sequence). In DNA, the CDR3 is TGTGCCAGCAGCTTGGGACAGGGTAGTCATGGGGCCAACGTCCTGACTTTC. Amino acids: CASSLGQGSHGANVLTF.

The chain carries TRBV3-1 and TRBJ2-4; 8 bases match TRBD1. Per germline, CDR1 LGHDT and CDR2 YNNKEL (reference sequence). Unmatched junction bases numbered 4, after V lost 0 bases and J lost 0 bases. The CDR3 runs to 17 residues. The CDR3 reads CASSQEWTGLAKNIQYF. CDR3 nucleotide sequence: TGTGCCAGCAGCCAAGAATGGACAGGGCTAGCCAAAAACATTCAGTACTTC. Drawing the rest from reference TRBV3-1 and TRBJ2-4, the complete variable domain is DTAVSQTPKYLVTQMGNDKSIKCEQNLGHDTMYWYKQDSKKFLKIMFSYNNKELIINETVPNRFSPKSPDKAHLNLHINSLELGDSAVYFCASSQEWTGLAKNIQYFGAGTRLSVL.

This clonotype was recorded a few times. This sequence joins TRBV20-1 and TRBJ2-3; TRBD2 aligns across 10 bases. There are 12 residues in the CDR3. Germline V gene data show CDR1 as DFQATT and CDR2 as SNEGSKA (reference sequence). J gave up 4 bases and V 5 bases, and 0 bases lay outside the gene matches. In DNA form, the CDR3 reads TGCAGTGCTGGGACTAGCGCAGATACGCAGTATTTT. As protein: CSAGTSADTQYF.

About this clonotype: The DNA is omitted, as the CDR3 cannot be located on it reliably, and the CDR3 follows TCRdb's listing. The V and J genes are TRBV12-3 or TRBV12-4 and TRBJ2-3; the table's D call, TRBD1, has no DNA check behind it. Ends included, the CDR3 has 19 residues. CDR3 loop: CASGGNYNEQFFGPGTQYF.

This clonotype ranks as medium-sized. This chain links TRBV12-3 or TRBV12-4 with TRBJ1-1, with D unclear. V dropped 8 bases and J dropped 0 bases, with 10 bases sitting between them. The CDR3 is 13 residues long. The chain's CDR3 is CASQRLLNTEAFF. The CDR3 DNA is TGTGCCAGCCAGAGACTCCTGAACACTGAAGCTTTCTTT.

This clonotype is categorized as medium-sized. The CDR3 coding sequence is TGTGCCAGCAGCCAAGGCTACTCATCGTCGGGCGAGCAGTACTTC. Its protein product is CASSQGYSSSGEQYF. V and J are TRBV3-1 and TRBJ2-7; D uncertain. CDR1 and CDR2 from the germline V gene are LGHDT and YNNKEL (reference sequence). V was pared by 1 base and J by 6 bases, with 16 bases between. The CDR3 loop spans 15 amino acids.

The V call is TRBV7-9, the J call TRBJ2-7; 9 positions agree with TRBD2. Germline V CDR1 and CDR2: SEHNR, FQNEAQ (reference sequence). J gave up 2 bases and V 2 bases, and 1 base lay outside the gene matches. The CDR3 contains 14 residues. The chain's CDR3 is CASSLLAGAYEQYF. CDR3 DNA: TGTGCCAGCAGCTTATTAGCGGGGGCCTACGAGCAGTACTTC.

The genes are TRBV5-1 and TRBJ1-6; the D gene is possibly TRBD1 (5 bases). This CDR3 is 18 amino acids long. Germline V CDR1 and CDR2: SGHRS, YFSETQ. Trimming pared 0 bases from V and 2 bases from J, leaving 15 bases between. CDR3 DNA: TGCGCCAGCAGCTTGGGCTCCCGGGGGAGGCCCTATAATTCACCCCTCCACTTT. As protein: CASSLGSRGRPYNSPLHF. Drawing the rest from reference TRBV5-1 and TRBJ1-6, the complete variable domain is KAGVTQTPRYLIKTRGQQVTLSCSPISGHRSVSWYQQTPGQGLQFLFEYFSETQRNKGNFPGRFSGRQFSNSRSEMNVSTLELGDSALYLCASSLGSRGRPYNSPLHFGNGTRLTVT.

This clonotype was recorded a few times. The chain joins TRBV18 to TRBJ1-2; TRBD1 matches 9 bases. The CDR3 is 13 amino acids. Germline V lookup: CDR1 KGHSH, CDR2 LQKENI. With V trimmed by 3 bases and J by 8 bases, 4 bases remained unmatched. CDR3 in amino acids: CASSPGQGHGYTF. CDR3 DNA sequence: TGTGCCAGCTCACCCGGACAGGGGCACGGCTACACCTTC. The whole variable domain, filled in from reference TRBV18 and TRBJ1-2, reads NAGVMQNPRHLVRRRGQEARLRCSPMKGHSHVYWYRQLPEEGLKFMVYLQKENIIDESGMPKERFSAEFPKEGPSILRIQQVVRGDSAAYFCASSPGQGHGYTFGSGTRLTVV.

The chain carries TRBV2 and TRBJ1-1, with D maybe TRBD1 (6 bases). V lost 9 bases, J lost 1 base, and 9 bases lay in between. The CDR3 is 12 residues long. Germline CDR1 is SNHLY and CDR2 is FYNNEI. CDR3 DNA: TGTGCCAGGGACAGATCGAACACTGAAGCTTTCTTT. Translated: CARDRSNTEAFF.

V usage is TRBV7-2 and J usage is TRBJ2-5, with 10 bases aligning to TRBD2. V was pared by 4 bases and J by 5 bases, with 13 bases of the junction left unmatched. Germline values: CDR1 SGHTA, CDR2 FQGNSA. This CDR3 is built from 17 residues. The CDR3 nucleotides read TGTGCCAGCAGCTCCGTTACGGGTAGCGGGGGGCGGGAGACCCAGTACTTC. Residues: CASSSVTGSGGRETQYF. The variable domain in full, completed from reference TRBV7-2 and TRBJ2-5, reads GAGVSQSPSNKVTEKGKDVELRCDPISGHTALYWYRQSLGQGLEFLIYFQGNSAPDKSGLPSDRFSAERTGGSVSTLTIQRTQQEDSAVYLCASSSVTGSGGRETQYFGPGTRLLVL.

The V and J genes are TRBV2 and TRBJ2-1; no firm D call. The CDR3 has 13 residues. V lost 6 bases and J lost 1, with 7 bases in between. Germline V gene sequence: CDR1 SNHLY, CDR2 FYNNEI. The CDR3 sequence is CASRARSYNEQFF. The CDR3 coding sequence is TGTGCCAGCAGGGCGAGGTCCTACAATGAGCAGTTCTTC. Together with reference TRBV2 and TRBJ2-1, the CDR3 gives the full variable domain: EPEVTQTPSHQVTQMGQEVILRCVPISNHLYFYWYRQILGQKVEFLVSFYNNEISEKSEIFDDQFSVERPDGSNFTLKIRSTKLEDSAMYFCASRARSYNEQFFGPGTRLTVL.

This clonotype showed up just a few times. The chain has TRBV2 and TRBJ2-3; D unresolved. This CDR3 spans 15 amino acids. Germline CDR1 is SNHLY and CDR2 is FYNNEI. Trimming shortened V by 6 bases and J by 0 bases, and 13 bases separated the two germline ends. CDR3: CASRAIDQSTDTQYF. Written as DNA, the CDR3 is TGTGCCAGCAGAGCGATCGACCAGAGCACAGATACGCAGTATTTT.

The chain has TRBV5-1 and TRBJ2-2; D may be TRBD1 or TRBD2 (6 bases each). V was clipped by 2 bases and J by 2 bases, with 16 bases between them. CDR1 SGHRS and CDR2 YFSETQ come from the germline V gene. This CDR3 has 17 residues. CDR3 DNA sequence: TGCGCCAGCAGCTTAGGGTCGGGGGCGTCTAACACCGGGGAGCTGTTTTTT. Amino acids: CASSLGSGASNTGELFF.

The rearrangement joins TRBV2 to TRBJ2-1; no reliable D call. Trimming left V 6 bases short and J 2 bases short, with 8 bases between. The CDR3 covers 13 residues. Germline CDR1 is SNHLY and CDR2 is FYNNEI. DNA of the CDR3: TGTGCCAGCAGGAGTAGGACCTACAATGAGCAGTTCTTC. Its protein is CASRSRTYNEQFF.